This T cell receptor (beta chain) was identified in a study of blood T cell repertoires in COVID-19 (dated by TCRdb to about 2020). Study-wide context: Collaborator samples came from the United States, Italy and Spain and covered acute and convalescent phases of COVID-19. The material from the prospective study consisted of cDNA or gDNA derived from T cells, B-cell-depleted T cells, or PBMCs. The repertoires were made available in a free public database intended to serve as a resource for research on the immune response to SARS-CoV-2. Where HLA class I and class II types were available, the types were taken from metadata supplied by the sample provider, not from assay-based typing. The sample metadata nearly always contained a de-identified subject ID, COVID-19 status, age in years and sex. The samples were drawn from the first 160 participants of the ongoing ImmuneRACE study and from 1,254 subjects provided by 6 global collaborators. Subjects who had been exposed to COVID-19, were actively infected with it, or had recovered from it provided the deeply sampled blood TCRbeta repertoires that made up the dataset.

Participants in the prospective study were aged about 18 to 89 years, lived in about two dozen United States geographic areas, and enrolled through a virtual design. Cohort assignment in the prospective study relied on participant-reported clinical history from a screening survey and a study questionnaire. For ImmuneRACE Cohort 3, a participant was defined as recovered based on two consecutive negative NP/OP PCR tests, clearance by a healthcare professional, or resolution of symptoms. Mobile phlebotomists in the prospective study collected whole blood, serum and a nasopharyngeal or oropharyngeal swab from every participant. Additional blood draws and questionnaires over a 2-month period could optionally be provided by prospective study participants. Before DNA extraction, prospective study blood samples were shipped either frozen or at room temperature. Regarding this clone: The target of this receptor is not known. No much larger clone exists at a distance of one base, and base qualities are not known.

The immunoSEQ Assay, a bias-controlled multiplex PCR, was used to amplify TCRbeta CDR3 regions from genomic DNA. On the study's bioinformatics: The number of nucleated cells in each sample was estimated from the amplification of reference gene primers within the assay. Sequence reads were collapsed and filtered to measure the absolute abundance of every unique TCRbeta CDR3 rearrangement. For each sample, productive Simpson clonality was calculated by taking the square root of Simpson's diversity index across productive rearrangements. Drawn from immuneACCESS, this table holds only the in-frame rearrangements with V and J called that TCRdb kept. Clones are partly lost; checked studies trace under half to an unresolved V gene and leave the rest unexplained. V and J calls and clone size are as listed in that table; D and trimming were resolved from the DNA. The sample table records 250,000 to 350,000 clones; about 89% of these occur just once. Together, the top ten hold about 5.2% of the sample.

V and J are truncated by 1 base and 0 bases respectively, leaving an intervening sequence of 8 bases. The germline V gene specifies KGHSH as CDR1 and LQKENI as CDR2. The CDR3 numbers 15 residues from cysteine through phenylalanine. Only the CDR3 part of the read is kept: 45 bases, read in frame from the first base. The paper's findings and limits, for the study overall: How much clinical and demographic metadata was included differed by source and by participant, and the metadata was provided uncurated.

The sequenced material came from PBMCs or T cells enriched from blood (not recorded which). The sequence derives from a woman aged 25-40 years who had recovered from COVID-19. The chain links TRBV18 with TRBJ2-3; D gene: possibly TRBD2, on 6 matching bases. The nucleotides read TGTGCCAGCTCACCACTAGGGACTAGCACAGATACGCAGTATTTT. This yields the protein CASSPLGTSTDTQYF.